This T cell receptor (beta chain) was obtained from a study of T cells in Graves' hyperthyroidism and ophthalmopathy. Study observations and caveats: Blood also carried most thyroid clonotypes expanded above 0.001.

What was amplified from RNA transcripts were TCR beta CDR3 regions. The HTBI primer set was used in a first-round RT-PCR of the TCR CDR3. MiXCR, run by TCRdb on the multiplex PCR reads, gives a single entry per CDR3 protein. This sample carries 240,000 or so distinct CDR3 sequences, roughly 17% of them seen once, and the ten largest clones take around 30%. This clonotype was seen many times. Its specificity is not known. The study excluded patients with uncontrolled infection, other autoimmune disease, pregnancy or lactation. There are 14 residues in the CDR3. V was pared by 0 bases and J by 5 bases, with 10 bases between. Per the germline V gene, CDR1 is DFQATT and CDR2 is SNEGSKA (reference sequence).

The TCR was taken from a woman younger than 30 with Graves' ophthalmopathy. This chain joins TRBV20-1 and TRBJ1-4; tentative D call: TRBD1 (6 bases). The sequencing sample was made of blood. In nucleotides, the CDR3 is TGCAGTGCTAGAGATGTGACAGGCAATGAAAAACTGTTTTTT. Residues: CSARDVTGNEKLFF.